This TCR beta chain was identified in a study of vaccination and CD4 T cells after COVID-19. Study-level background: Cells were stimulated with overlapping spike peptides from SARS-CoV-2, HCoV-NL63, HCoV-OC43 and HCoV-229E. Study results and caveats: Spike mono-reactive clones accounted for 304 of the 307 vaccine-specific clones found in convalescent patients.

Sequencing of cultured CD4+ T cell DNA used the Oncomine TCR Beta short-read assay. A single record per CDR3 protein comes from TCRdb applying MiXCR to the PCR reads. Of some 14,000 distinct CDR3 sequences listed, 55% to 75% are singletons. Indicated treatment: approximately nine-day PBMC culture with coronavirus spike peptide pools or control peptides (ViraFEST assay). A remark on this clonotype: Its antigen is as yet unknown.

Germline CDR1 reads DFQATT; CDR2 reads SNEGSKA (reference sequence). V was pared by 5 bases and J by 0 bases, with 5 bases between. The CDR3 runs 13 residues. The receptor comes from a human donor who had recovered from COVID-19. Sequencing was performed on CD4+ T cells from blood, cultured in vitro. J is TRBJ2-6 and V is TRBV20-1, with unresolved D. CDR3 nucleotides: TGCAGTGCTTTTAACTCTGGGGCCAACGTCCTGACTTTC. Residues: CSAFNSGANVLTF.